The 18 T cell receptor beta chains in this list originate from one sample, sequenced in a study of cytomegalovirus exposure and HLA in healthy donors. PCR involved 60 Vbeta and 13 Jbeta primers. The repertoire was sequenced with immunoSEQ multiplex PCR; TCRdb's copy has only in-frame clones and lacks some. The sample lists roughly 140,000 clones; over 70% were seen once. The sequencing sample was made of PBMCs. The source is a man aged 30 to 45 in good health and CMV-seropositive.

This chain uses TRBV5-1 with TRBJ2-5; 10 bases fit TRBD1. The J segment lost 3 bases and the V segment lost 4 bases, leaving 6 bases of the junction unmatched. The germline V gene encodes CDR1 SGHRS and CDR2 YFSETQ. The CDR3 sequence is 15 residues long. The CDR3 DNA follows: TGCGCCAGCAGCCCCTCCGGGACAGGGGAAGAGACCCAGTACTTC. Translation gives CASSPSGTGEETQYF. Filled out from reference TRBV5-1 and TRBJ2-5, the complete variable domain reads KAGVTQTPRYLIKTRGQQVTLSCSPISGHRSVSWYQQTPGQGLQFLFEYFSETQRNKGNFPGRFSGRQFSNSRSEMNVSTLELGDSALYLCASSPSGTGEETQYFGPGTRLLVL.

J is TRBJ2-3 and V is TRBV27; 7 nucleotides line up with TRBD1. J lost 0 bases, V lost 6 bases, and 6 bases had no gene match. The CDR3 totals 15 residues. Germline V gives CDR1 MNHEY, CDR2 SMNVEV (reference sequence). CDR3 protein: CASSKNRGSTDTQYF. The DNA of the CDR3 is TGTGCCAGCAGCAAGAACAGGGGTAGCACAGATACGCAGTATTTT.

This clone came up once. V and J are TRBV5-1 and TRBJ1-6; D is undetermined. Trimming pared 4 bases from V and 7 bases from J, leaving 12 bases between. Per the germline V gene, CDR1 is SGHRS and CDR2 is YFSETQ. The CDR3 totals 14 residues. The chain's CDR3 is CASSPTNINSPLHF. DNA of the CDR3: TGCGCCAGCAGCCCCACTAACATCAATTCACCCCTCCACTTT.

This clone was seen a few times. The gene calls are TRBV29-1 and TRBJ1-2; tentative D call: TRBD1 (5 bases). The CDR3 runs to 15 residues. V lost 2 bases, J lost 2 bases, and 15 bases lay in between. Germline V gene data show CDR1 as SQVTM and CDR2 as ANQGSEA. The CDR3 sequence: CSVELDPGYNYGYTF. CDR3 DNA sequence: TGCAGCGTTGAACTGGACCCAGGGTACAACTATGGCTACACCTTC.

The genes are TRBV5-1 and TRBJ2-5; the match to TRBD2 covers 10 bases. Germline V gives CDR1 SGHRS, CDR2 YFSETQ. The ends lost 5 bases at V and 3 bases at J; junction bases unmatched: 7. The CDR3 runs 15 residues. This CDR3 is CASRYLAGAEETQYF. The CDR3 DNA sequence: TGCGCCAGCAGGTATCTAGCGGGAGCCGAAGAGACCCAGTACTTC.

This sequence joins TRBV18 and TRBJ2-7, with 7 positions matching TRBD2. V was pared by 3 bases and J by 0 bases, with 5 bases of the junction left unmatched. The CDR3 consists of 15 residues. The germline V gene has CDR1 KGHSH and CDR2 LQKENI. This CDR3 is CASSPTSVSSYEQYF. CDR3 bases: TGTGCCAGCTCACCCACTAGCGTCTCCTCCTACGAGCAGTACTTC.

The V gene is TRBV30, the J gene TRBJ1-2; the D gene is possibly TRBD1 (6 bases). The CDR3 sequence is 12 residues long. With 2 bases removed from V and 4 bases from J, the gap between germline ends came to 8 bases. CDR1 is GTSNPN and CDR2 is SVGIG in the germline V gene (reference sequence). CDR3 DNA: TGTGCCTGGAGTACAGGGACCTATGGCTACACCTTC. It yields the protein CAWSTGTYGYTF. Variable domain in full (rest from reference TRBV30 and TRBJ1-2): SQTIHQWPATLVQPVGSPLSLECTVEGTSNPNLYWYRQAAGRGLQLLFYSVGIGQISSEVPQNLSASRPQDRQFILSSKKLLLSDSGFYLCAWSTGTYGYTFGSGTRLTVV.

The chain has TRBV30 and TRBJ1-2; perhaps TRBD1 as D (5 bases). CDR1 and CDR2 (germline): GTSNPN, SVGIG (reference sequence). This CDR3 is 13 amino acids long. V was shortened by 5 bases and J by 5 bases, with 15 bases between the two germline ends. This CDR3 is CAWGPRALYGYTF. CDR3 coding DNA: TGTGCCTGGGGTCCCAGGGCACTTTATGGCTACACCTTC. The whole variable domain, filled in from reference TRBV30 and TRBJ1-2, reads SQTIHQWPATLVQPVGSPLSLECTVEGTSNPNLYWYRQAAGRGLQLLFYSVGIGQISSEVPQNLSASRPQDRQFILSSKKLLLSDSGFYLCAWGPRALYGYTFGSGTRLTVV.

The chain carries TRBV7-9 and TRBJ1-1; D unresolved. V gave up 4 bases and J gave up 3 bases, with 12 bases separating them. CDR3 size: 14 residues. In germline, CDR1 is SEHNR, CDR2 FQNEAQ (reference sequence). CDR3 sequence (DNA): TGTGCCAGCAGCTCGACGACCAGGTACACTGAAGCTTTCTTT. Its translation is CASSSTTRYTEAFF.

V and J are TRBV5-4 and TRBJ2-1, with TRBD2 matching over 11 bases. Germline CDR1 SGHNT, CDR2 YYREEE (reference sequence). The V gene end was trimmed by 4 bases and the J gene end by 6 bases; junction bases not matched to a gene: 9. CDR3 length: 16 residues. CDR3 nucleotides: TGTGCCAGCAGCCGCATGACTAGCGGGGCGATCAATGAGCAGTTCTTC. Translated: CASSRMTSGAINEQFF.

V is TRBV7-8 and J is TRBJ2-3; 8 positions match TRBD2. Germline lookup yields CDR1 SGHVS and CDR2 FQNEAQ. V was clipped by 8 bases and J by 5 bases; unmatched bases: 9. CDR3 length equals 14 residues. CDR3 amino acids: CASQSGSYLDTQYF. In nucleotides, the CDR3 is TGTGCCAGCCAGAGCGGGAGTTACTTAGATACGCAGTATTTT. The full variable domain, in which reference TRBV7-8 and TRBJ2-3 provide the parts outside the CDR3, is GAGVSQSPRYKVAKRGQDVALRCDPISGHVSLFWYQQALGQGPEFLTYFQNEAQLDKSGLPSDRFFAERPEGSVSTLKIQRTQQEDSAVYLCASQSGSYLDTQYFGPGTRLTVL.

The chain couples TRBV25-1 to TRBJ2-6; 8 bases are a match to TRBD2. CDR3 length: 16 amino acids. CDR1 is MGHDK and CDR2 is SYGVNS in the germline V gene. The V segment lost 5 bases and the J segment 4 bases; nucleotides outside the gene matches: 7. CDR3 protein: CASSPMRGAGANVLTF. CDR3 coding DNA: TGTGCCAGCAGTCCTATGCGGGGGGCAGGGGCCAACGTCCTGACTTTC.

The chain uses TRBV7-9 and TRBJ2-5; tentatively, D is TRBD1 (5 bases). The germline CDR1 and CDR2 sequences are SEHNR and FQNEAQ (reference sequence). The CDR3 consists of 12 residues. Trimming took 1 base from V and 7 from J, leaving 7 bases between them. The CDR3 loop is CASSLVGATQYF. In DNA, the CDR3 is TGTGCCAGCAGCTTAGTAGGGGCGACCCAGTACTTC. Drawing the rest from reference TRBV7-9 and TRBJ2-5, the complete variable domain is DTGVSQNPRHKITKRGQNVTFRCDPISEHNRLYWYRQTLGQGPEFLTYFQNEAQLEKSRLLSDRFSAERPKGSFSTLEIQRTEQGDSAMYLCASSLVGATQYFGPGTRLLVL.

The V call is TRBV6-5, the J call TRBJ1-1, with a tentative D call TRBD1 (6 bases). V gave up 3 bases and J gave up 5 bases, with 16 bases separating them. The germline V gene has CDR1 MNHEY and CDR2 SVGAGI. CDR3 length: 15 residues. CDR3 coding DNA: TGTGCCAGCAGTTATTTTGCGGCTCAGGGGACTGAAGCTTTCTTT. Translation: CASSYFAAQGTEAFF.

The chain's CDR3 is CASSAQTSGQETQYF. Here the CDR3 DNA reads TGTGCCAGCAGCGCTCAGACTAGCGGCCAAGAGACCCAGTACTTC. The chain employs TRBV9 and TRBJ2-5; TRBD2 matches 9 bases. The CDR3 extends over 15 amino acids. After removal of 3 bases from V and 1 base from J, the junction contained 4 bases not matched to a gene. In germline, CDR1 is SGDLS, CDR2 YYNGEE.

The rearrangement uses TRBV28 and TRBJ1-2, with a tentative D call TRBD1 (6 bases). Trimming removed 6 bases at V and 10 bases at J, with 21 bases between. CDR1 is MDHEN, CDR2 SYDVKM, per germline. This CDR3 has 14 residues. The CDR3 is CASSRSTGRVSYTF. CDR3 nucleotide sequence: TGTGCCAGCAGCCGATCCACAGGGAGGGTCTCCTACACCTTC.

The rearrangement uses TRBV5-1 and TRBJ2-5; 7 bases are shared with TRBD2. V dropped 8 bases and J dropped 0; count of bases not matched to a gene: 7. Germline CDR1 is SGHRS and CDR2 is YFSETQ. The CDR3 runs to 14 residues. The CDR3 reads CASRPSGNQETQYF. The CDR3, as DNA: TGCGCCAGTCGCCCTAGCGGAAACCAAGAGACCCAGTACTTC.

The gene calls are TRBV5-1 and TRBJ1-2; the match to TRBD1 covers 8 bases. Germline trimming cut 1 base from V and 4 bases from J; bases unmatched to any gene: 3. The CDR3 runs 14 residues. Germline values: CDR1 SGHRS, CDR2 YFSETQ. The CDR3 sequence: CASSLTGGTYGYTF. The CDR3 coding sequence is TGCGCCAGCAGCTTGACAGGGGGAACCTATGGCTACACCTTC.